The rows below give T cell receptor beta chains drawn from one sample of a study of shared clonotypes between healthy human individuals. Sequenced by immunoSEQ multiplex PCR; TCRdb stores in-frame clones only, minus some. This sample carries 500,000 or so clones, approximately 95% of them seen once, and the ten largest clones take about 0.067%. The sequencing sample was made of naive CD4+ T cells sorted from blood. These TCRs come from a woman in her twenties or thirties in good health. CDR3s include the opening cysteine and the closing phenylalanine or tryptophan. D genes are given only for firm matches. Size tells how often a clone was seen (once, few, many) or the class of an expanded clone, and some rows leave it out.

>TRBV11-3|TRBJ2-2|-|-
CASSLSGDTGELFF
TGTGCCAGCAGCTTATCTGGGGATACCGGGGAGCTGTTTTTT
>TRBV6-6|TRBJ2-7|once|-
CASSYGTNYEQYF
TGTGCCAGCAGTTACGGGACCAACTACGAGCAGTACTTC
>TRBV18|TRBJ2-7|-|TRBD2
CASSPTSGRSYEQYF
TGTGCCAGCTCACCGACTAGCGGGAGGTCTTACGAGCAGTACTTC
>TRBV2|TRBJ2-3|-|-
CASSEWGSPSTDTQYF
TGTGCCAGCAGTGAGTGGGGGAGCCCGAGCACAGATACGCAGTATTTT
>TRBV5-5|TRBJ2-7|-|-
CASSWGLETALGYF
TGTGCCAGCAGCTGGGGACTTGAGACCGCCTTAGGGTACTTC
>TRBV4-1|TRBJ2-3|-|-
CASSQRGLHSTDTQYF
TGCGCCAGCAGCCAACGGGGACTTCATAGCACAGATACGCAGTATTTT
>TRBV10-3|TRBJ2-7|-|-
CAISESVLEYEQYF
TGTGCCATCAGTGAGTCGGTACTAGAATACGAGCAGTACTTC
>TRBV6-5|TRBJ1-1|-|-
CASSYSGRTNTEAFF
TGTGCCAGCAGTTACTCGGGACGGACGAACACTGAAGCTTTCTTT
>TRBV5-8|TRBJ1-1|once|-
CASGGHPNTEAFF
TGTGCCAGCGGGGGACACCCGAACACTGAAGCTTTCTTT
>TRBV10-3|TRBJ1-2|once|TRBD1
CAISEIGTGVGYGYTF
TGTGCCATCAGCGAAATAGGGACAGGGGTGGGCTATGGCTACACCTTC
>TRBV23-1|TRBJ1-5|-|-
CASSQSSRQPQHF
TGCGCCAGCAGTCAATCCAGTAGGCAGCCCCAGCATTTT
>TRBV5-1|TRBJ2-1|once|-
CASSSDPLRGNEQFF
TGCGCCAGCAGCTCGGACCCCCTTCGGGGCAATGAGCAGTTCTTC
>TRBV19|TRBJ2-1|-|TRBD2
CASSPGLATRIAYNEQFF
TGTGCCAGTAGTCCCGGACTAGCTACTAGGATCGCCTACAATGAGCAGTTCTTC
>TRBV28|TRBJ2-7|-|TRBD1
CASSSPGQSSYEQYF
TGTGCCAGCAGTTCTCCGGGACAGAGCTCCTACGAGCAGTACTTC
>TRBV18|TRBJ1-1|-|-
CASSLGNTEAFF
TGTGCCAGCTCTCTTGGGAACACTGAAGCTTTCTTT
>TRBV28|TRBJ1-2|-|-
CASSKDSRKGLNYGYTF
TGTGCCAGCAGTAAAGACAGCCGTAAGGGCCTGAACTATGGCTACACCTTC
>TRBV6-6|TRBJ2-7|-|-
CASSSGPAPYEQYF
TGTGCCAGCAGTTCGGGACCGGCCCCCTACGAGCAGTACTTC
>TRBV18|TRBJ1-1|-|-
CASSAPGTRNTEAFF
TGTGCCAGCTCAGCACCCGGGACTAGAAATACTGAAGCTTTCTTT
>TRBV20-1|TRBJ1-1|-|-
CSAGGNTEAFF
TGCAGTGCGGGGGGGAACACTGAAGCTTTCTTT
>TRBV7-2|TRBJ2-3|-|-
CASSLDYTSTDTQYF
TGTGCCAGCAGCCTGGACTACACAAGCACAGATACGCAGTATTTT
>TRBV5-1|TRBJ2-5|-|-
CASSLVTGGGETQYF
TGCGCCAGCAGCTTGGTAACAGGGGGAGGGGAGACCCAGTACTTC
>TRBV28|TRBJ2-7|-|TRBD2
CASRGLAGGSYEQYF
TGTGCCAGCAGAGGACTAGCGGGAGGATCCTACGAGCAGTACTTC
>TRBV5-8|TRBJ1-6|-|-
CASSLEPMVNSPLHF
TGTGCCAGCAGCTTGGAACCCATGGTGAATTCACCCCTCCACTTT
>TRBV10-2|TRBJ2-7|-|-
CASSESVGGPYEQYF
TGCGCCAGCAGTGAGTCCGTGGGGGGCCCCTACGAGCAGTACTTC
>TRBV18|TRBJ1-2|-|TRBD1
CASSPRTGDGYTF
TGTGCCAGCTCACCGCGCACAGGGGATGGCTACACCTTC
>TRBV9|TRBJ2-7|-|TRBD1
CASSVEDRDYEQYF
TGTGCCAGCAGCGTAGAGGACAGGGACTACGAGCAGTACTTC
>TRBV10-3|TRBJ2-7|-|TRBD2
CAISERGSNGYEQYF
TGTGCCATCAGTGAGCGCGGGAGCAACGGATACGAGCAGTACTTC
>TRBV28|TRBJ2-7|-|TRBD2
CAKLAGGLEQYF
TGTGCCAAGTTAGCGGGAGGCCTCGAGCAGTACTTC
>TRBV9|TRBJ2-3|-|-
CASSGRGFLGTDTQYF
TGTGCCAGCAGCGGGCGAGGGTTCCTAGGGACAGATACGCAGTATTTT
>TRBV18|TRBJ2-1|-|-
CASSPPSRSNHNEQFF
TGTGCCAGCTCACCACCGTCTAGGTCGAACCACAATGAGCAGTTCTTC
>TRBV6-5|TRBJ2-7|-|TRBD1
CASSYVGQGAYEQYF
TGTGCCAGCAGTTACGTGGGACAGGGGGCTTACGAGCAGTACTTC
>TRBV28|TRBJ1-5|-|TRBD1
CASGQGGIQPQHF
TGTGCCAGCGGACAGGGGGGAATTCAGCCCCAGCATTTT
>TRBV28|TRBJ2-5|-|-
CASRPSAQETQYF
TGTGCCAGCAGACCCTCCGCCCAAGAGACCCAGTACTTC
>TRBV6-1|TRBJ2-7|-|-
CASGRTGAYEQYF
TGTGCCAGCGGCAGGACTGGCGCCTACGAGCAGTACTTC
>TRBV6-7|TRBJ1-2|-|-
CASSPRRGTYGYTF
TGTGCCAGCAGCCCGCGGCGGGGCACCTATGGCTACACCTTC
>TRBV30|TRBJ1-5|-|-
CAWSLAGWEPQHF
TGTGCCTGGAGTCTAGCAGGGTGGGAGCCCCAGCATTTT
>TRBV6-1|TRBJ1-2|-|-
CASSERVTGGIYTF
TGTGCCAGCAGTGAAAGGGTCACAGGTGGGATCTACACCTTC
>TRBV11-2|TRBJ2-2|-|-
CASRGDRSNTGELFF
TGTGCCAGCAGAGGGGACCGTTCGAACACCGGGGAGCTGTTTTTT
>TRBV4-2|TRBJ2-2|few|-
CASSQEQGRNTGELFF
TGTGCCAGCAGCCAAGAACAAGGGCGAAACACCGGGGAGCTGTTTTTT
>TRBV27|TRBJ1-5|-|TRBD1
CAGSRGRDSYQPQHF
TGTGCCGGCAGTCGGGGCCGGGACAGTTATCAGCCCCAGCATTTT
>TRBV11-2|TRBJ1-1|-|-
CASSSTGRYTEAFF
TGTGCCAGCAGCTCAACGGGGAGGTACACTGAAGCTTTCTTT